This is a list of T cell receptor beta chains from one sample in a study of cytomegalovirus exposure and HLA in healthy donors. Clones were sequenced by immunoSEQ multiplex PCR, and TCRdb holds only the in-frame ones, with some missing. The sample includes about 160,000 clones, roughly two thirds seen only once; the top ten take about 2.7%. Sequences were obtained from PBMCs. The source of these receptors is a woman aged 25-40 years in good health and CMV-seronegative. The CDR3 runs from the conserved cysteine through the conserved F or W. The order of the fields is clone size, D gene, V gene, J gene, CDR3 DNA, CDR3 protein. A D gene is named only where the DNA matches it firmly. Rows give clone size only sometimes, using once, few, many, or a class for an expanded clone.

>-|-|TRBV7-6|TRBJ2-5
TGTGCCAGCAGCTCTAGGACTGTAAAAGAGACCCAGTACTTC
CASSSRTVKETQYF
>-|-|TRBV2|TRBJ2-7
TGTGCCAGCAACCAGGGGTACGAGCAGTACTTC
CASNQGYEQYF
>-|-|TRBV28|TRBJ1-2
TGTGCCAGCAGTTCACCTGGACAGATCTACACCTTC
CASSSPGQIYTF
>-|-|TRBV30|TRBJ1-3
TGTGCCTGGCGAGGACAGAACGGAAACACCATATATTTT
CAWRGQNGNTIYF
>few|TRBD2|TRBV2|TRBJ2-5
TGTGCCAGCAGTGGGACCTTCGGGAGGGTGTACTTC
CASSGTFGRVYF
>once|-|TRBV5-5|TRBJ1-5
TGTGCCAGCAGCGGCACAGGCCCTAGCAATCAGCCCCAGCATTTT
CASSGTGPSNQPQHF
>-|TRBD1|TRBV7-9|TRBJ2-7
TGTTCCAGCAGCTCCCGGGACAGGGCCCACGAGCAGTACTTC
CSSSSRDRAHEQYF
>-|-|TRBV15|TRBJ1-4
TGTGCCACCACCCAAGAAGGAGCCGAAAATGAAAAACTGTTTTTT
CATTQEGAENEKLFF
>-|-|TRBV18|TRBJ1-4
TGTGCCAGCTCTGGGGCCCTAGATGAAAAACTGTTTTTT
CASSGALDEKLFF
>-|TRBD1|TRBV6-1|TRBJ1-2
TGTGCCAGCAGTGAAAGGCAGGGGGCGTATGGCTACACCTTC
CASSERQGAYGYTF
>few|TRBD1|TRBV6-6|TRBJ2-5
TGTGCCAGCAGTTACCCCGACAGGGTAGAGACCCAGTACTTC
CASSYPDRVETQYF
>-|TRBD2|TRBV28|TRBJ2-7
TGTGCCAGCAGTTCCCCGGGGAGGAGTAGCGGGGGGGTTATATACGAGCAGTACTTC
CASSSPGRSSGGVIYEQYF
>-|TRBD1|TRBV6-5|TRBJ1-1
TGTGCCAGCAGTTCCGACAGGGGGCGCCTCTCTATTGAAGCTTTCTTT
CASSSDRGRLSIEAFF
>-|-|TRBV4-3|TRBJ2-2
TGCGCCAGCAGTTCCGAAAGGGGGATCAAAGGGACCGGGGAGCTGTTTTTT
CASSSERGIKGTGELFF
>-|-|TRBV28|TRBJ1-2
TGTGCCAGCAGTTCCAGACAGAGCTGGGGCTACACCTTC
CASSSRQSWGYTF
>-|-|TRBV5-4|TRBJ1-2
TGTGCCAGCAGGTTAGGGGGAAACTATGGCTACACCTTC
CASRLGGNYGYTF
>-|-|TRBV7-9|TRBJ2-7
TGTGCCAGCAGCTTCACAGACGGATCCTCCTACGAGCAGTACTTC
CASSFTDGSSYEQYF
>-|TRBD1|TRBV6-1|TRBJ1-2
TGTGCCAGCAGTGAATCAGACAGGGGCTATGGCTACACCTTC
CASSESDRGYGYTF
>-|TRBD1|TRBV5-4|TRBJ1-2
TGTGCCAGCAGCTTGGAGGGACAGACTCGAGCCTACACCTTC
CASSLEGQTRAYTF
>once|-|TRBV15|TRBJ2-5
TGTGCCACCAACGGGGGGCATATCCAAGAGACCCAGTACTTC
CATNGGHIQETQYF
>-|-|TRBV11-2|TRBJ1-3
TGTGCCAGCAGCTTTCTCCTCGGAGTTAAGAAAAACACCATATATTTT
CASSFLLGVKKNTIYF
>-|-|TRBV7-2|TRBJ2-7
TGTGCCAGCAGCTCCGCCGGGACTGGCACCTACGAGCAGTACTTC
CASSSAGTGTYEQYF
>-|TRBD2|TRBV9|TRBJ2-1
TGTGCCAGCAGCGTAGGGGGACTAGCGGGAGTCAATGAGCAGTTCTTC
CASSVGGLAGVNEQFF
>-|-|TRBV2|TRBJ1-4
TGTGCCAGCAGTGATAGCGGCGGGGGTGAAAAACTGTTTTTT
CASSDSGGGEKLFF
>-|-|TRBV28|TRBJ1-3
TGTGCCAGCAGTGAAAAGGGACTGGTTCGCTCTGGAAACACCATATATTTT
CASSEKGLVRSGNTIYF
>-|TRBD2|TRBV25-1|TRBJ2-7
TGTGCCAGCAGTGTATCGGGACTAGTCTCCTACGAGCAGTACTTC
CASSVSGLVSYEQYF